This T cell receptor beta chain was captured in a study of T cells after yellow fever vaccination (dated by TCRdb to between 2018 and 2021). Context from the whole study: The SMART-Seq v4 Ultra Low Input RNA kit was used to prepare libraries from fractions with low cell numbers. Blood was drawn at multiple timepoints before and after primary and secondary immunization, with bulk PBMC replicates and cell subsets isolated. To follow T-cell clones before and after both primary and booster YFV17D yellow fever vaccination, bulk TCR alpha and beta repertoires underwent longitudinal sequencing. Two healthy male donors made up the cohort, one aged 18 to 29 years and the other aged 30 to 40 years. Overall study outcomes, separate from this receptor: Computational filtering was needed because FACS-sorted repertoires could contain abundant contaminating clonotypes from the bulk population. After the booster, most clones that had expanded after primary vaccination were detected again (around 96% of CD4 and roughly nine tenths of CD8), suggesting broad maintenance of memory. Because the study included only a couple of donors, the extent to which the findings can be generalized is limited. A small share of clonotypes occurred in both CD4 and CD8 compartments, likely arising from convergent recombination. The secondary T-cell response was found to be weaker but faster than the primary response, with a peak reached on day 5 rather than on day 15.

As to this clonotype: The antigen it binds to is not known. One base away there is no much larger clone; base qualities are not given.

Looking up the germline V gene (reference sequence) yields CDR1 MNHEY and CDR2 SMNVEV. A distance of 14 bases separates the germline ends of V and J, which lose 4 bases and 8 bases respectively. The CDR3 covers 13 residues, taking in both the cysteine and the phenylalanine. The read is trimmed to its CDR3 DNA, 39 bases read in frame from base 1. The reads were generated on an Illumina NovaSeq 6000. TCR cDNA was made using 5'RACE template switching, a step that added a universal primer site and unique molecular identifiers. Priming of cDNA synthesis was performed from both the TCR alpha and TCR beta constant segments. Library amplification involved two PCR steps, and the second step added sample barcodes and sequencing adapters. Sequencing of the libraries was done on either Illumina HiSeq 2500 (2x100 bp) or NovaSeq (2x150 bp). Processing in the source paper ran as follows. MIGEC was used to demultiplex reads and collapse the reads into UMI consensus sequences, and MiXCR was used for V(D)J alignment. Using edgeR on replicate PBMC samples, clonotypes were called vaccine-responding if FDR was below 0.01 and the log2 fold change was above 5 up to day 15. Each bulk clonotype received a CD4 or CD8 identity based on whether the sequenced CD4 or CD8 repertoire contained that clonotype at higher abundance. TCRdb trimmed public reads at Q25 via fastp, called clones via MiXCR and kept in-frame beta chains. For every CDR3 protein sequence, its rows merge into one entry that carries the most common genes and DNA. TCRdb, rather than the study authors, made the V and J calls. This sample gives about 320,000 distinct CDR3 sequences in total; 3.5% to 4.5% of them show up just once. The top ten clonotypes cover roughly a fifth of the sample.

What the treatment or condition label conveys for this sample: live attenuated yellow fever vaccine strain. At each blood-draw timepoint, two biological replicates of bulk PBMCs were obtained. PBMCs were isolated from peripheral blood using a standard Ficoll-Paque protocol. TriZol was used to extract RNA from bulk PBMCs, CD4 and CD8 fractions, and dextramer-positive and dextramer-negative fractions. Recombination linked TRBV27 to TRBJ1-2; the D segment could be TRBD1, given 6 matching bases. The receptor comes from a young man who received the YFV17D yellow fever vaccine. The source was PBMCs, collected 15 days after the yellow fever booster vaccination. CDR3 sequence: CASSYGGGAGYTF. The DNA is TGTGCCAGCAGTTATGGTGGGGGCGCGGGCTACACCTTC.